This note documents a single T cell receptor beta chain sequence. No cognate antigen has been identified for it. Base quality data are lacking; no much larger clone is found one base away. The CDR1 and CDR2 encoded by the germline V gene are SGHDT and YYEEEE. The CDR3 spans 13 residues, from the cysteine through the phenylalanine. CDR3 DNA only is kept here, 39 bases in frame from base 1. Relative to germline, V is 5 bases shorter and J is 3 bases shorter, with 12 bases between their ends. The sample comes from a study of blood T cell repertoires in COVID-19 (dated by TCRdb to the early 2020s). Background for the entire study: Samples from collaborators originated in the United States, Italy and Spain and spanned both the acute and convalescent phases of COVID-19. The prospective study material was composed of cDNA or gDNA derived from T cells, B-cell-depleted T cells, or PBMCs. Deeply sampled blood TCRbeta repertoires from subjects exposed to, actively infected with, or recovered from COVID-19 were included in the dataset. The repertoires were made available in a free public database intended to serve as a resource for research on the immune response to SARS-CoV-2. Samples came from the ongoing ImmuneRACE study (first 160 participants) plus 1,254 subjects from 6 global collaborators. Sample metadata almost always included a de-identified subject ID, COVID-19 status, age in years and sex. Where available, HLA class I and class II types were obtained from metadata supplied by the sample provider rather than from assay-based typing.

Paper-wide results and their limitations: The amount of clinical and demographic metadata varied by source and participant and was provided uncurated.

One collaborating source in Seattle enrolled patients while the patients were actively infected and followed the patients over time throughout the course of disease. The collaborating institutions used their own protocols to collect whole blood in K2EDTA tubes. For TCRbeta analysis, collaborators shipped samples as frozen whole blood, isolated PBMCs, or DNA extracted from either of those sample types. TCRbeta CDR3 regions were amplified from genomic DNA by means of the immunoSEQ Assay, a bias-controlled multiplex PCR. The authors' pipeline ran thus. The number of nucleated cells in each sample was estimated by amplification of reference gene primers within the assay. Sequence reads were collapsed and filtered to measure the absolute abundance of every unique TCRbeta CDR3 rearrangement. For each sample, productive Simpson clonality was calculated by taking the square root of Simpson's diversity index across productive rearrangements. The table comes from immuneACCESS by way of TCRdb, which keeps in-frame sequences with V and J called. Part of the clones is missing from these tables; in studies checked, under half for an unresolved V gene and the rest for unknown reasons. Clonal size and the V and J genes are those of that table, whereas D and trimming came from the DNA. This sample holds roughly 200,000 clones; about 88% were observed only once. The top ten constitute over 15% of the sample.

Sequenced sample: peripheral blood. Recombination joined TRBV5-6 with TRBJ2-7; possibly the D gene is TRBD2, per 5 matching bases. The receptor comes from a man over 45 with COVID-19, enrolled during active disease. The nucleotide sequence reads TGTGCCAGCAGTCAAGGACGGGACTACGAGCAGTACTTC. The translation is CASSQGRDYEQYF.